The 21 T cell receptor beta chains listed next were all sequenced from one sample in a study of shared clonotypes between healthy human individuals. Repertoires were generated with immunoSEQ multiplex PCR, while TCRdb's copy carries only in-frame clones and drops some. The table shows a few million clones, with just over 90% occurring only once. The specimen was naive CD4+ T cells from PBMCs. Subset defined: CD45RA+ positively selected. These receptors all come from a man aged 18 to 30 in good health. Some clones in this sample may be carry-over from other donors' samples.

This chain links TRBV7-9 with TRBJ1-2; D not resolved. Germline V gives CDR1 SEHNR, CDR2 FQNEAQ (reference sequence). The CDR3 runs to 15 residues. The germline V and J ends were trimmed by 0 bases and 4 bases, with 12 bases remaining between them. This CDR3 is CASSLAEGRGYGYTF. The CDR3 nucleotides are TGTGCCAGCAGCTTAGCGGAGGGTCGAGGCTATGGCTACACCTTC.

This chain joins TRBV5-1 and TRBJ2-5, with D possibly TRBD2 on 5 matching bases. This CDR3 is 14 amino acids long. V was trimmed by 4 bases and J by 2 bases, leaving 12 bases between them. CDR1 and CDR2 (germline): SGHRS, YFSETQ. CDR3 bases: TGCGCCAGCAGCCACCCGGGGAGACAAGAGACCCAGTACTTC. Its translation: CASSHPGRQETQYF.

The CDR3 loop reads CASSVAEGRSEKLFF. CDR3 DNA sequence: TGTGCCAGCAGCGTAGCAGAGGGAAGGAGTGAAAAACTGTTTTTT. The chain carries TRBV9 and TRBJ1-4; D not certain. This CDR3 has 15 residues. V lost 0 bases and J lost 7, with 13 bases in between. Germline V gene sequence: CDR1 SGDLS, CDR2 YYNGEE. The entire variable domain, with the rest obtained from reference TRBV9 and TRBJ1-4, is as follows: DSGVTQTPKHLITATGQRVTLRCSPRSGDLSVYWYQQSLDQGLQFLIQYYNGEERAKGNILERFSAQQFPDLHSELNLSSLELGDSALYFCASSVAEGRSEKLFFGSGTQLSVL.

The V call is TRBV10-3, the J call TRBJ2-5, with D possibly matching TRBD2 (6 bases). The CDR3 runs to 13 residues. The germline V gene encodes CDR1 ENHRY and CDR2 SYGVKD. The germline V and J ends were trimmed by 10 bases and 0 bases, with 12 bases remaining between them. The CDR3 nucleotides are TGTGCCAGCTCGAGCGGGTACCAAGAGACCCAGTACTTC. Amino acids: CASSSGYQETQYF.

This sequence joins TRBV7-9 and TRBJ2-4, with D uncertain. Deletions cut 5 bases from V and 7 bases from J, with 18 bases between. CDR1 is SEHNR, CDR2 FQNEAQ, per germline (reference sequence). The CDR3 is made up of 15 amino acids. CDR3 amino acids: CASSLPRPRRNIQYF. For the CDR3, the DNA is TGTGCCAGCAGCCTCCCCAGGCCCCGGCGGAACATTCAGTACTTC.

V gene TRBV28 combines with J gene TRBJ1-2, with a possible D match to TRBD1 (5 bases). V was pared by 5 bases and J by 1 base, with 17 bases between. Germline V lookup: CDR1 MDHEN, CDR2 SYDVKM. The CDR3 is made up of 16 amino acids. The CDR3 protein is CASSQLLTVFNYGYTF. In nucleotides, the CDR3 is TGTGCCAGCAGTCAGCTATTGACAGTCTTTAACTATGGCTACACCTTC.

The CDR3 loop reads CASSQVGGPSSFIYEQYF. CDR3 sequence (DNA): TGCGCCAGCAGCCAAGTGGGGGGCCCCTCATCCTTCATTTACGAGCAGTACTTC. The chain employs TRBV4-1 and TRBJ2-5; either TRBD1 or TRBD2 may fit D (6 bases each). The DNA end is a closer match to TRBJ2-7, so the J assignment may be wrong. The CDR3 extends over 18 amino acids. Germline CDR1 MGHRA, CDR2 YSYEKL.

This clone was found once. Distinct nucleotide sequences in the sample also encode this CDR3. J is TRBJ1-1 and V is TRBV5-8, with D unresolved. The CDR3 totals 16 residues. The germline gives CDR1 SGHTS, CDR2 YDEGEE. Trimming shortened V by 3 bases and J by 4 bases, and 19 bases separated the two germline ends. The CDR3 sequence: CASSSPWRYAGTEAFF. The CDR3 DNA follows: TGTGCCAGCAGCTCCCCATGGAGGTACGCGGGCACTGAAGCTTTCTTT.

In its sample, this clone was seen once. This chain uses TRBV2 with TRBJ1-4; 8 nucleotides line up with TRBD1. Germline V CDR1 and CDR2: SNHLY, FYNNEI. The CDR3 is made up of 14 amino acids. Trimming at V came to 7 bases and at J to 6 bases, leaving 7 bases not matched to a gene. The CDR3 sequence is CASTLDRVDEKLFF. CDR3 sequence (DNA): TGTGCCAGCACTTTGGACAGGGTAGATGAAAAACTGTTTTTT.

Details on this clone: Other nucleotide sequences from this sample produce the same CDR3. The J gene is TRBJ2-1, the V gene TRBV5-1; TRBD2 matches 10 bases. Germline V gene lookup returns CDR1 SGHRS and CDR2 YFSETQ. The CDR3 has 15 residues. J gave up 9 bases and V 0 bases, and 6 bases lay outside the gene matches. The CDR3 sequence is CASSLGLAGEGEQFF. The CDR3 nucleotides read TGCGCCAGCAGCTTGGGGCTAGCGGGAGAGGGTGAGCAGTTCTTC.

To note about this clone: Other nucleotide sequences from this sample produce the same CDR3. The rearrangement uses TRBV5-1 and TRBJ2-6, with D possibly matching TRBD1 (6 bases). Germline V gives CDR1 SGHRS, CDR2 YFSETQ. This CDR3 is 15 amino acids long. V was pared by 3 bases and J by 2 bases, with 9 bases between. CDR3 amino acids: CASSSQGTGANVLTF. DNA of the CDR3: TGCGCCAGCAGCTCCCAGGGGACTGGGGCCAACGTCCTGACTTTC.

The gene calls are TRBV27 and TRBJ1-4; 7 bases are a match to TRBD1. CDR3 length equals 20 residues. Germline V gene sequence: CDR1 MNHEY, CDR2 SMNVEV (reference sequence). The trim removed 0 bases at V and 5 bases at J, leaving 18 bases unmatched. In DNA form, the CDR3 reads TGTGCCAGCAGTTTATCCCCACCAGGGGGGGTTTACCCCCTAAATGAAAAACTGTTTTTT. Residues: CASSLSPPGGVYPLNEKLFF.

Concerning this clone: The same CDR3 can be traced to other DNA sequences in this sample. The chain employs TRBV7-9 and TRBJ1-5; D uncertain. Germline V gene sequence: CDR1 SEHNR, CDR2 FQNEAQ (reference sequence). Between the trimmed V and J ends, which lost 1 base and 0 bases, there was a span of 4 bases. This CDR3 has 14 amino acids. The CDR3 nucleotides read TGTGCCAGCAGCTTAGTGGGTAGCAATCAGCCCCAGCATTTT. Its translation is CASSLVGSNQPQHF.

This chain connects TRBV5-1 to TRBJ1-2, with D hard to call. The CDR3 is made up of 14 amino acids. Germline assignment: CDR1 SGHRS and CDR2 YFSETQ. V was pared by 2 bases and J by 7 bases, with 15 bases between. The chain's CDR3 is CASSFAAVGSGYTF. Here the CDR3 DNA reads TGCGCCAGCAGCTTTGCGGCAGTGGGAAGTGGCTACACCTTC.

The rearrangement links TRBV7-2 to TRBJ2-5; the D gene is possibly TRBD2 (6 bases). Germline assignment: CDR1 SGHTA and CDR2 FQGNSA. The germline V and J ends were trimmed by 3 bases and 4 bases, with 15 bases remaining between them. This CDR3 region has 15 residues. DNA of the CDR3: TGTGCCAGCAGCTTCAGGGCATTGGGGGGAGAGACCCAGTACTTC. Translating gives CASSFRALGGETQYF.

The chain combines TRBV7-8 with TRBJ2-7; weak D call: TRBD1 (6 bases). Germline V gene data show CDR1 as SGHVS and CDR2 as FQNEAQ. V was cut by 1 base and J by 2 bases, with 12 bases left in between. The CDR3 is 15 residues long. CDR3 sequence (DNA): TGTGCCAGCAGCTTAGTCACAGGGACCGCCTACGAGCAGTACTTC. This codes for CASSLVTGTAYEQYF.

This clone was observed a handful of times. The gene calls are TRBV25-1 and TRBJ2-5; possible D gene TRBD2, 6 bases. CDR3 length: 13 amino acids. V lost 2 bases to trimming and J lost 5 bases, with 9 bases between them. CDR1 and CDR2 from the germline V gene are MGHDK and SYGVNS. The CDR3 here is CASSERGWETQYF. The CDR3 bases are TGTGCCAGCAGTGAACGGGGGTGGGAGACCCAGTACTTC.

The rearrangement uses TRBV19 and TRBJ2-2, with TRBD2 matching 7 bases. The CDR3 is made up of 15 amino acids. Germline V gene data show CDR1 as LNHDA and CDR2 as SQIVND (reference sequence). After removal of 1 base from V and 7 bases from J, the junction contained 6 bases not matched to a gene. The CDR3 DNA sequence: TGTGCCAGTAGTATAGGATGGGCTAGCGGCGGGGAGCTGTTTTTT. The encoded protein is CASSIGWASGGELFF.

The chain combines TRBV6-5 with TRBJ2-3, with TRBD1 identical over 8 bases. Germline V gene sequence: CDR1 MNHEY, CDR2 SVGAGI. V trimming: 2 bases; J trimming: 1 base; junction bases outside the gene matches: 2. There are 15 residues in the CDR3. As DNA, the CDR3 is TGTGCCAGCAGTTACCCGGGACAGGGCACAGATACGCAGTATTTT. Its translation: CASSYPGQGTDTQYF.

The CDR3 loop is CASSRLAGPYEQYF. DNA for the CDR3: TGTGCCAGCAGCCGACTAGCGGGACCCTACGAGCAGTACTTC. The chain uses TRBV6-5 and TRBJ2-7, with 11 bases fitting TRBD2. The germline V gene has CDR1 MNHEY and CDR2 SVGAGI. V lost 6 bases, J lost 2 bases, and 3 bases stayed unmatched. The CDR3 is 14 amino acids.

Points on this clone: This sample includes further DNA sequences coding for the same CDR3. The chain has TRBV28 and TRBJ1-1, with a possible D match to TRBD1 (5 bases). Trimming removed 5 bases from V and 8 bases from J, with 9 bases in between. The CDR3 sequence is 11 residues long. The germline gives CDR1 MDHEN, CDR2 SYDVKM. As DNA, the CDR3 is TGTGCCAGCAGTCCACGGACAGAAGCTTTCTTT. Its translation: CASSPRTEAFF.